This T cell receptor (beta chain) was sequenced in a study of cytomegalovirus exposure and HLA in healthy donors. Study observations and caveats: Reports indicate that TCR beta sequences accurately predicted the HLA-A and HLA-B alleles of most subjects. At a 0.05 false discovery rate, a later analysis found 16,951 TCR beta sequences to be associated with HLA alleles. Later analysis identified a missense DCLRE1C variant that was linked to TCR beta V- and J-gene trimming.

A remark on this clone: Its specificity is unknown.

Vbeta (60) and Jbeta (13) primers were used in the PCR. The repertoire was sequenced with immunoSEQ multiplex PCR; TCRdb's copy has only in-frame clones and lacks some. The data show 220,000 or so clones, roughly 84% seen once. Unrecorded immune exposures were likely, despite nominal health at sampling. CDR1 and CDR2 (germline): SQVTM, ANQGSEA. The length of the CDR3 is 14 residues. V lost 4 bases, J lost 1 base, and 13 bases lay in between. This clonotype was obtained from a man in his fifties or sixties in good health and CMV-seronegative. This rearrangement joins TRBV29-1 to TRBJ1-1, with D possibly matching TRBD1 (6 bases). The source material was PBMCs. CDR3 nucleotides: TGCAGCGTTGGTCGATCGGGACAGAACACTGAAGCTTTCTTT. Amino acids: CSVGRSGQNTEAFF.